These T cell receptor beta chains were read from a single sample in a study of graft-versus-host responses after intestinal transplantation. These receptors' targets are unknown. Measured with immunoSEQ multiplex PCR; TCRdb has only the in-frame clones, and not every one. The table has about 110,000 clones, roughly 93% seen once. Sequenced material: unstimulated CD8+ T cells sorted from spleen or lymph node cells, taken before intestinal transplant. Receptors originate from a human donor who received an intestinal transplant. CDR3s include the opening cysteine and the closing phenylalanine or tryptophan. The order of the fields is J gene, V gene, D gene, clone size, CDR3 protein, CDR3 DNA. A D gene is named only where the DNA matches it firmly. The size field is filled for only some rows; it gives once, few, many or a size class.

J: TRBJ2-3
V: TRBV4-1
D: TRBD1
size: .
CDR3: CASSPRDSSTDTQYF
DNA: TGCGCCAGCAGCCCTAGGGACAGCAGCACAGATACGCAGTATTTT

J: TRBJ1-1
V: TRBV11-2
D: .
size: .
CDR3: CASSSRTVKNTEAFF
DNA: TGTGCCAGCAGCTCCCGGACGGTTAAGAACACTGAAGCTTTCTTT

J: TRBJ2-7
V: TRBV7-8
D: TRBD2
size: .
CDR3: CASSFSGSSYEQYF
DNA: TGTGCCAGCAGCTTTAGCGGGAGCTCCTACGAGCAGTACTTC

J: TRBJ1-2
V: TRBV13
D: .
size: once
CDR3: CASSLGEFYGYTF
DNA: TGTGCCAGCAGCTTAGGGGAGTTCTATGGCTACACCTTC

J: TRBJ2-1
V: TRBV27
D: TRBD2
size: once
CDR3: CASSPASGDYNEQFF
DNA: TGTGCCAGCAGCCCTGCTAGCGGGGATTACAATGAGCAGTTCTTC

J: TRBJ1-1
V: TRBV30
D: .
size: .
CDR3: CARKLNTEAFF
DNA: TGTGCACGAAAGCTGAACACTGAAGCTTTCTTT

J: TRBJ1-1
V: TRBV29-1
D: .
size: .
CDR3: CSVGPVGANTEAFF
DNA: TGCAGCGTGGGACCGGTGGGGGCGAACACTGAAGCTTTCTTT

J: TRBJ2-7
V: TRBV5-5
D: TRBD1
size: .
CDR3: CASSLVSNRGSSYEQYF
DNA: TGTGCCAGCAGCTTGGTGAGCAACAGGGGTAGCTCCTACGAGCAGTACTTC

J: TRBJ2-2
V: TRBV7-9
D: TRBD1
size: .
CDR3: CASSQTGSRIGELFF
DNA: TGTGCCAGCAGCCAGACAGGGAGTCGGATCGGGGAGCTGTTTTTT

J: TRBJ1-1
V: TRBV29-1
D: .
size: .
CDR3: CSVVGHRSTEAFF
DNA: TGCAGCGTTGTGGGACACCGGTCCACTGAAGCTTTCTTT

J: TRBJ2-7
V: TRBV7-3
D: TRBD1
size: .
CDR3: CASSLEGTGGYEQYF
DNA: TGTGCCAGCAGCCTAGAGGGGACAGGGGGGTACGAGCAGTACTTC